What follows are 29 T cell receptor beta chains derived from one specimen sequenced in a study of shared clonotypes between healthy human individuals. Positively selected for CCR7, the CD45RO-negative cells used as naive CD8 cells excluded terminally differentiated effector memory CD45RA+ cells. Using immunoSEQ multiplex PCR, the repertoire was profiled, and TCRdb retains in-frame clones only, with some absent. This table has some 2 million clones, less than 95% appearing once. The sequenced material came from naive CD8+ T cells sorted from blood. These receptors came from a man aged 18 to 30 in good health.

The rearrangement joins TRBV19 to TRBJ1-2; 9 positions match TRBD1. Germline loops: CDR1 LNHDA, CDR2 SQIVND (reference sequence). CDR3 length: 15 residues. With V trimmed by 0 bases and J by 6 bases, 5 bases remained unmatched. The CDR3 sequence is CASSIETGGADGYTF. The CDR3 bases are TGTGCCAGTAGTATAGAAACAGGGGGCGCCGATGGCTACACCTTC.

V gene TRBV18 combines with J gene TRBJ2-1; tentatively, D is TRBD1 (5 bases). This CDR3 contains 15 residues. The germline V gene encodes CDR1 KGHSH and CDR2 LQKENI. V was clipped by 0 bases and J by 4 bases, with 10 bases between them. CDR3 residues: CASSPPETAYNEQFF. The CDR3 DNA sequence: TGTGCCAGCTCACCACCAGAGACAGCGTACAATGAGCAGTTCTTC.

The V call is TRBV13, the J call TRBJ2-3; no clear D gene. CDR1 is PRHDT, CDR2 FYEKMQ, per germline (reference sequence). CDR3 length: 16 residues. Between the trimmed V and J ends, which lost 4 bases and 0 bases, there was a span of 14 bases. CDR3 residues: CASSSAGGLSTDTQYF. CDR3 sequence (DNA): TGTGCCAGCAGCTCCGCTGGCGGTCTAAGCACAGATACGCAGTATTTT.

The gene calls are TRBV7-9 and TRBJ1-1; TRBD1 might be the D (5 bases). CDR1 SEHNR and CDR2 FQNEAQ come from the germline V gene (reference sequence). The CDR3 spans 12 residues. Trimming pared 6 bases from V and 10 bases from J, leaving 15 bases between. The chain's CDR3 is CASSLGGVGAFF. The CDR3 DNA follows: TGTGCCAGCAGTTTGGGAGGGGTTGGAGCTTTCTTT.

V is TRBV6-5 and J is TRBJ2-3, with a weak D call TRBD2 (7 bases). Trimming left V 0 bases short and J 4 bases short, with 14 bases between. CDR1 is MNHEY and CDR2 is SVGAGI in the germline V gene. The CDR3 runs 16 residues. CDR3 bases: TGTGCCAGCAGTTACTCGAGGGGGGGCCGTGCAGATACGCAGTATTTT. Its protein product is CASSYSRGGRADTQYF.

This chain's CDR3 is CASSQDIGQGLAKNIQYF. In nucleotides, the CDR3 is TGCGCCAGCAGCCAAGATATCGGACAGGGGTTAGCCAAAAACATTCAGTACTTC. J is TRBJ2-4 and V is TRBV4-3; 9 bases are a match to TRBD1. The trim removed 0 bases at V and 0 bases at J, leaving 6 bases unmatched. The CDR3 length is 18 residues. Germline V gives CDR1 LGHNA, CDR2 YSLEER.

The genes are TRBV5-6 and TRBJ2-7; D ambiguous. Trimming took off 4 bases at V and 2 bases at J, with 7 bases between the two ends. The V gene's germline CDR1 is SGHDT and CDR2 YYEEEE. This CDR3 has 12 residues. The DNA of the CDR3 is TGTGCCAGCAGCGCCACCCCCTACGAGCAGTACTTC. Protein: CASSATPYEQYF.

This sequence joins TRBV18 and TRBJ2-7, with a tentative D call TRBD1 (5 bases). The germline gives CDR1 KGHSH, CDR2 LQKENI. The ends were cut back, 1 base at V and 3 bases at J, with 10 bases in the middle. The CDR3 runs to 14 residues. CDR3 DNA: TGTGCCAGCTCACCACGGGGCCCGGGCTACGAGCAGTACTTC. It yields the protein CASSPRGPGYEQYF.

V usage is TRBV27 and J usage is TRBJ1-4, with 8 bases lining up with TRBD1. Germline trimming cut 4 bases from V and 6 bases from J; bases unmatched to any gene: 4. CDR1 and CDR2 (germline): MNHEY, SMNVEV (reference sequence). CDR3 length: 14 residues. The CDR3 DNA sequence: TGTGCCAGCAGTTCCGAGACAGGGGATGAAAAACTGTTTTTT. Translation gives CASSSETGDEKLFF. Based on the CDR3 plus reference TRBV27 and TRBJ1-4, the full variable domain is EAQVTQNPRYLITVTGKKLTVTCSQNMNHEYMSWYRQDPGLGLRQIYYSMNVEVTDKGDVPEGYKVSRKEKRNFPLILESPSPNQTSLYFCASSSETGDEKLFFGSGTQLSVL.

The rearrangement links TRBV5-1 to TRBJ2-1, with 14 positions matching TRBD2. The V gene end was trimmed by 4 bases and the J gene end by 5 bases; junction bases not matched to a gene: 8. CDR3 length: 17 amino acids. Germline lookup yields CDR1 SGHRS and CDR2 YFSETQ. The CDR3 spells CASSPRTSGGPNNEQFF. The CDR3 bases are TGCGCCAGCAGCCCCCGGACTAGCGGGGGGCCTAACAATGAGCAGTTCTTC.

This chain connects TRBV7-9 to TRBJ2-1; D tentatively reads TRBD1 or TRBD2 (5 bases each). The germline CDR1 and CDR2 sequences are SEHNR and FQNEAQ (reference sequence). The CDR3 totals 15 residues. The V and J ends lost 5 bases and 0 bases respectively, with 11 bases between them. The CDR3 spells CASSPRGASYNEQFF. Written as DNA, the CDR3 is TGTGCCAGCAGCCCCCGAGGGGCCTCCTACAATGAGCAGTTCTTC.

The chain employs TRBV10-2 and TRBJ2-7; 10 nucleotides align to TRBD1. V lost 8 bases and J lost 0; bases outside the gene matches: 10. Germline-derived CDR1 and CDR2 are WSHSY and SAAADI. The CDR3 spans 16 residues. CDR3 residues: CASLGQGLILSYEQYF. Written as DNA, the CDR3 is TGCGCCAGCTTGGGACAGGGGTTAATTCTCTCCTACGAGCAGTACTTC.

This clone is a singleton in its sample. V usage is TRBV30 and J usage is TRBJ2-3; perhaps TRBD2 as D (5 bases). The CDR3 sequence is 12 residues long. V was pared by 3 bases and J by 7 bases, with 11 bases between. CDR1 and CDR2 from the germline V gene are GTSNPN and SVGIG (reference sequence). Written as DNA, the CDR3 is TGTGCCTGGAGCCCACCGGGAAATACGCAGTATTTT. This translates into CAWSPPGNTQYF.

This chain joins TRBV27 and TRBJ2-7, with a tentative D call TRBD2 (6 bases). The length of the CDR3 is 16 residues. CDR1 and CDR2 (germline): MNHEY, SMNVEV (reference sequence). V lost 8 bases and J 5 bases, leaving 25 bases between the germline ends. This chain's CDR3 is CASSPGAGGGVHEQYF. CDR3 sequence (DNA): TGTGCCAGCTCCCCCGGCGCCGGGGGAGGTGTCCACGAGCAGTACTTC.

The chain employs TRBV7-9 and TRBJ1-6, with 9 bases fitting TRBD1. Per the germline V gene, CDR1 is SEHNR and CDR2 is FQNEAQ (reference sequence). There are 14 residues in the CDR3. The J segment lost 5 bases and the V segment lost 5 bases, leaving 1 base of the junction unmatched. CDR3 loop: CASSGDRDNSPLHF. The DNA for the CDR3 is TGTGCCAGCAGCGGGGACAGGGATAATTCACCCCTCCACTTT.

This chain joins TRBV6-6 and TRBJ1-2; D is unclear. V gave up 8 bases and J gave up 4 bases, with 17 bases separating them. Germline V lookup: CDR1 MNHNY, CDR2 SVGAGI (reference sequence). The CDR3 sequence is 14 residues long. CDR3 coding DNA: TGTGCCAGCGCCCAATCGGGAGCAGTCTATGGCTACACCTTC. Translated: CASAQSGAVYGYTF.

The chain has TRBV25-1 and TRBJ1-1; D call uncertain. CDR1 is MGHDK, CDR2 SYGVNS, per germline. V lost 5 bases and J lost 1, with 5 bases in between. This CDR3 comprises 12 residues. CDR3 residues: CASSNENTEAFF. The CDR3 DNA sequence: TGTGCCAGCAGTAATGAGAACACTGAAGCTTTCTTT.

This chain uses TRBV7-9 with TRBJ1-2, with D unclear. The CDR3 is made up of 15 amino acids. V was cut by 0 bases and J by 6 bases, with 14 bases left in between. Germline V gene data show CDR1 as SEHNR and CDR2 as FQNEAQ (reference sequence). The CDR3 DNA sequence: TGTGCCAGCAGCTTAGCATCGAGGGAGGAGAATGGCTACACCTTC. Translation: CASSLASREENGYTF.

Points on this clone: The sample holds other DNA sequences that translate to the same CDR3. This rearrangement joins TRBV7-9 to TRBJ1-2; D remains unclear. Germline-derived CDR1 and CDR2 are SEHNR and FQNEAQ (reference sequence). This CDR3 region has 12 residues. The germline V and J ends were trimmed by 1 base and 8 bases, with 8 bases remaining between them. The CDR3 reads CASSLGERGYTF. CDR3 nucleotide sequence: TGTGCCAGCAGCTTAGGGGAGCGAGGCTACACCTTC.

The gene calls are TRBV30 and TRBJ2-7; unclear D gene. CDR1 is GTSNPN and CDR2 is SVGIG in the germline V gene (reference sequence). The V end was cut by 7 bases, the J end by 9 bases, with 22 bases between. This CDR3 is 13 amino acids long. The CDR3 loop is CASRSETFYGQYF. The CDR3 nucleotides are TGTGCCTCCCGCAGCGAAACCTTTTATGGGCAGTACTTC.

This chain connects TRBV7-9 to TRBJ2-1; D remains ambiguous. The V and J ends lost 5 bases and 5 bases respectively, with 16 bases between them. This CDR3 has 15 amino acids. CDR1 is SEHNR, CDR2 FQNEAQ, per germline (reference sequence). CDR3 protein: CASSRNPSPHNEQFF. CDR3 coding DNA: TGTGCCAGCAGCCGCAACCCCAGTCCGCACAATGAGCAGTTCTTC. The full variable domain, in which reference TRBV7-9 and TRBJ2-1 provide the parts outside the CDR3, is DTGVSQNPRHKITKRGQNVTFRCDPISEHNRLYWYRQTLGQGPEFLTYFQNEAQLEKSRLLSDRFSAERPKGSFSTLEIQRTEQGDSAMYLCASSRNPSPHNEQFFGPGTRLTVL.

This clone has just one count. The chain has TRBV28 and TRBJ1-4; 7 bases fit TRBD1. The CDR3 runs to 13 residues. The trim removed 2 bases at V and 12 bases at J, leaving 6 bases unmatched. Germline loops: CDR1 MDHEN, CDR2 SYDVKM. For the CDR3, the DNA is TGTGCCAGCAGTTTACTTACAGGGGCGGAACTGTTTTTT. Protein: CASSLLTGAELFF.

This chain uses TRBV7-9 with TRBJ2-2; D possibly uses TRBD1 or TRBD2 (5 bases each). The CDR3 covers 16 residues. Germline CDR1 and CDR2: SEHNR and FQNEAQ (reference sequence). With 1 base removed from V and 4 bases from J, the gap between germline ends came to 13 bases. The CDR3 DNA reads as TGTGCCAGCAGCTTAGGTGGGGGAGTAATCACCGGGGAGCTGTTTTTT. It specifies CASSLGGGVITGELFF.

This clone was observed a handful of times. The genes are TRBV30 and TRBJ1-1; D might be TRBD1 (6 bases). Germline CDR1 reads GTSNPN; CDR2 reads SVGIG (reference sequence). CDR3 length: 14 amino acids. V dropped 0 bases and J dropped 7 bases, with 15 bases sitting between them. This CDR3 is CAWSVHRTGIEAFF. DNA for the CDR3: TGTGCCTGGAGTGTACACCGAACAGGGATTGAAGCTTTCTTT.

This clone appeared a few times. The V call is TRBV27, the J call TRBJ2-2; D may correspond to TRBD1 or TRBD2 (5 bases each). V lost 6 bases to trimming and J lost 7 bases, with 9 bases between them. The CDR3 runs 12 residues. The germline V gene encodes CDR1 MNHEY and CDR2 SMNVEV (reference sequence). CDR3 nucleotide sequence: TGTGCCAGCAGCGAGGGGCGCGGGGAGCTGTTTTTT. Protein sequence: CASSEGRGELFF.

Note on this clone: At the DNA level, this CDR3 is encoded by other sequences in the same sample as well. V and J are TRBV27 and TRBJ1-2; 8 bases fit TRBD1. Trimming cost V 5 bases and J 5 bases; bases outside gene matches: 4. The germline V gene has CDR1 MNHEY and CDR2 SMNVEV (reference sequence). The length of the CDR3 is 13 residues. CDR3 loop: CASSPGTGYGYTF. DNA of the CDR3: TGTGCCAGCAGTCCAGGGACAGGATATGGCTACACCTTC.

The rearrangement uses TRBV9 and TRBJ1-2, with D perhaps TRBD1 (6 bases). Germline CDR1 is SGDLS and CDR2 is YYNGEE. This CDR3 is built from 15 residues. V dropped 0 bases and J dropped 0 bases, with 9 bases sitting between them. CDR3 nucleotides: TGTGCCAGCAGCGTAGCTGGGGACACTAACTATGGCTACACCTTC. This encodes CASSVAGDTNYGYTF.

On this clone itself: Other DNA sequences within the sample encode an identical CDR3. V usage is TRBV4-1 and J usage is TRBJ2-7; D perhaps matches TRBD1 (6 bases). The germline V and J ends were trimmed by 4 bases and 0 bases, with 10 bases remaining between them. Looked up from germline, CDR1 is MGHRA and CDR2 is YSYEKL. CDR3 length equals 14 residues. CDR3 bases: TGCGCCAGCAGCCCCGGACAGTACTCCTACGAGCAGTACTTC. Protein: CASSPGQYSYEQYF.

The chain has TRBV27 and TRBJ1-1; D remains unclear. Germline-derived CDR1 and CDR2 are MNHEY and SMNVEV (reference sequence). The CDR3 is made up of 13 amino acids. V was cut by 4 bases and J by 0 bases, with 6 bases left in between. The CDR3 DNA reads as TGTGCCAGCAGTTGGGGTTTGAACACTGAAGCTTTCTTT. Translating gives CASSWGLNTEAFF.